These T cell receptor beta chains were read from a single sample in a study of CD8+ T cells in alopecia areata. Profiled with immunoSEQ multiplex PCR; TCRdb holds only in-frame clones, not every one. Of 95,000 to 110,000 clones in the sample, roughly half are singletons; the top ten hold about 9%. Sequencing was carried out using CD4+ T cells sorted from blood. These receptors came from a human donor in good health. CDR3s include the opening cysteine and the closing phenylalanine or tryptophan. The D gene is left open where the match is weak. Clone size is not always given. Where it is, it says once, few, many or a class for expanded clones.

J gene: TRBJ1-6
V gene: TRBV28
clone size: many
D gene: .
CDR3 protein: CASRLTGAYNSPLHF
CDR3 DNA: TGTGCCAGCAGATTAACAGGCGCTTATAATTCACCCCTCCACTTT

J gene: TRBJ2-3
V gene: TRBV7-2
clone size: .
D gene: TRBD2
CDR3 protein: CASSPSGGAPDTQYF
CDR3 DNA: TGTGCCAGCAGCCCGAGCGGGGGGGCCCCAGATACGCAGTATTTT

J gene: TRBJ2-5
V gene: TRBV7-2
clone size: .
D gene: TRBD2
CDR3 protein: CASSLIAGGQETQYF
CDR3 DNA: TGTGCCAGCAGCTTAATAGCGGGGGGCCAAGAGACCCAGTACTTC

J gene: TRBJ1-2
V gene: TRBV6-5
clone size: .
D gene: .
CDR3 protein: CASSSQRGATYGYTF
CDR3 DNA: TGTGCCAGCAGCTCCCAGCGGGGGGCGACCTATGGCTACACCTTC

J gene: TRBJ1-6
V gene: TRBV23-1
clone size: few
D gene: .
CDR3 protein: CASSQGGKSPLHF
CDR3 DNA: TGCGCCAGCAGTCAAGGGGGGAAATCACCCCTCCACTTT

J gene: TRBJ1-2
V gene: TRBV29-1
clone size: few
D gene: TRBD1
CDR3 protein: CSAWGRDRDGYTF
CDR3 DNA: TGCAGCGCATGGGGACGGGACAGGGATGGCTACACCTTC

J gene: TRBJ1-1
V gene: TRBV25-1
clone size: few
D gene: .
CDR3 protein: CASSESSGTEAFF
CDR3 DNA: TGTGCCAGCAGTGAATCCTCAGGGACTGAAGCTTTCTTT

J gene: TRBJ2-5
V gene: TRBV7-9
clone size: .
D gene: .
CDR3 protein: CATKAPEKETQYF
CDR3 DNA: TGTGCCACCAAGGCCCCAGAGAAAGAGACCCAGTACTTC

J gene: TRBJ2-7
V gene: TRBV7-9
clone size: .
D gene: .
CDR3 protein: CASSPTGYEQYF
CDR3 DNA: TGTGCCAGCAGCCCGACGGGGTACGAGCAGTACTTC

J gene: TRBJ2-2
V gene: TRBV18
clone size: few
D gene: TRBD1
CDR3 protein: CASSPDRAGNTGELFF
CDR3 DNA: TGTGCCAGCTCACCGGACAGGGCGGGCAACACCGGGGAGCTGTTTTTT

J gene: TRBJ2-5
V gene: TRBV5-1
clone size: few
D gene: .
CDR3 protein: CASSLSRLYQETQYF
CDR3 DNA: TGCGCCAGCAGCTTGAGTCGATTGTACCAAGAGACCCAGTACTTC

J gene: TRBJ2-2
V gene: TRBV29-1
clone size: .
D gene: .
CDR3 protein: CSVEWLAGPRELFF
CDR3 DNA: TGCAGCGTTGAGTGGCTAGCCGGGCCCCGGGAGCTGTTTTTT

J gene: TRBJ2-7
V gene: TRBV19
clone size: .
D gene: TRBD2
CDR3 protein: CASSDSGAPSYEQYF
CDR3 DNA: TGTGCCAGTAGTGATAGCGGGGCCCCCTCCTACGAGCAGTACTTC

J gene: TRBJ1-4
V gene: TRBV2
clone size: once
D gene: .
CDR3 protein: CASSRRGRETNEKLFF
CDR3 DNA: TGTGCCAGCAGTAGAAGGGGCAGGGAAACTAATGAAAAACTGTTTTTT

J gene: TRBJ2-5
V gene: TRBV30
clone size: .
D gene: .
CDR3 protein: CAWSVNVETQYF
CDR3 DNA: TGTGCCTGGAGTGTAAACGTGGAGACCCAGTACTTC